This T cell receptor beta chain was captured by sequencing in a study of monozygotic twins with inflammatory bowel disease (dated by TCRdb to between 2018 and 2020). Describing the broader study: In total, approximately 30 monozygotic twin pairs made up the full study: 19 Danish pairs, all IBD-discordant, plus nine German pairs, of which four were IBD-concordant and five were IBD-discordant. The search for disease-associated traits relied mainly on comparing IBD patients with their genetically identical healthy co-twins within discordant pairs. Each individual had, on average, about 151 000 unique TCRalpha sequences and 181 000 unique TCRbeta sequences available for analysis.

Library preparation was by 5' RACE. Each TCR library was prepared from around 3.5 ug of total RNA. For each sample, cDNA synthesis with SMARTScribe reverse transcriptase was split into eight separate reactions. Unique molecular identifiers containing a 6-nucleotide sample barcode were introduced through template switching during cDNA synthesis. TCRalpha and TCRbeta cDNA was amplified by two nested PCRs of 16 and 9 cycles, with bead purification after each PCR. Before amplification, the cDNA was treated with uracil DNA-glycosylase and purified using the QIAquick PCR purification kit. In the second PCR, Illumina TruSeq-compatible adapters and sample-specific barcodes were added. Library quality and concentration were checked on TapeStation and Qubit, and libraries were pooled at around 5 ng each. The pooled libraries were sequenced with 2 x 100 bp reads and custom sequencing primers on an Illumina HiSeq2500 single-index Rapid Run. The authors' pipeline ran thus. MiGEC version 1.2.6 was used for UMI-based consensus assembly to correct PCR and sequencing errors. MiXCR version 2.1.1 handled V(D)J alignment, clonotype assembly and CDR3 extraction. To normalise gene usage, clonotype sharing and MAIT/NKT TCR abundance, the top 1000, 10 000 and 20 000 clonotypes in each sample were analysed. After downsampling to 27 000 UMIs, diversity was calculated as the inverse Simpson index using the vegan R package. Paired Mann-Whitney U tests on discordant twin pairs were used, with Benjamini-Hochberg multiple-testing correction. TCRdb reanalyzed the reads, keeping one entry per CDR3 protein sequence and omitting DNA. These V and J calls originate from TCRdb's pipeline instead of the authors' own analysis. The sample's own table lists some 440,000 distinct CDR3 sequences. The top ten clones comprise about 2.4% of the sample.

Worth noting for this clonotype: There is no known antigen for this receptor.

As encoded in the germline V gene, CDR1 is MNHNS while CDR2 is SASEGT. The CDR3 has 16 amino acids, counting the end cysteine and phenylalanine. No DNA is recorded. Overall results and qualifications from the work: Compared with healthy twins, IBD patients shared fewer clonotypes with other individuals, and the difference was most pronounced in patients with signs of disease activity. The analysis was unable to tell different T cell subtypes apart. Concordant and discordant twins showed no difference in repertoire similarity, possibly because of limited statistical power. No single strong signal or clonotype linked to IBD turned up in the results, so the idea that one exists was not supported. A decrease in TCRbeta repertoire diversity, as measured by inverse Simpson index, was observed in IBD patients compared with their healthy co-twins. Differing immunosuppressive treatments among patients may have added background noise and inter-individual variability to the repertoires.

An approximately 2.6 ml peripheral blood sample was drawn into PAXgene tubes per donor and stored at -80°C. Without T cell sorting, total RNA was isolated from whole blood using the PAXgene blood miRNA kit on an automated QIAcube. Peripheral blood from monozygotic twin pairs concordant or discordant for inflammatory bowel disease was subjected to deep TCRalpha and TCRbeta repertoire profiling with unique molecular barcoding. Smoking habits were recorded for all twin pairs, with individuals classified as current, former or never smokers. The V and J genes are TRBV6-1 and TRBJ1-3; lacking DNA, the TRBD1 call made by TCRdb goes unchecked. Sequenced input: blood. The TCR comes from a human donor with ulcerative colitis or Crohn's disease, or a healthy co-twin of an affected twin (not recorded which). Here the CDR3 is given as CASIAPPAVSGNTIYF.